Listed below are T cell receptor beta chains from one sample, sequenced in a study of cytomegalovirus exposure and HLA in healthy donors. Assay: immunoSEQ multiplex PCR; the TCRdb copy retains only in-frame clones and omits some. Among under 250,000 clones, around 86% were seen once, and the ten largest hold 1.5% to 2.5%. Input material: PBMCs. These TCRs come from a woman between 18 and 30 years old in good health and CMV-seropositive. The CDR3 runs from the conserved cysteine through the conserved F or W. Fields, in order: clone size, V gene, D gene, J gene, CDR3 protein, CDR3 DNA. The D gene is left open where the match is weak. The listing skips clone size in some rows; elsewhere it reads once, few, many or a size class.

clone_size: NA
v_call: TRBV18
d_call: NA
j_call: TRBJ2-2
cdr3_aa: CASSPWGDAGELFF
cdr3_nt: TGTGCCAGCTCACCATGGGGAGACGCCGGGGAGCTGTTTTTT

clone_size: NA
v_call: TRBV28
d_call: TRBD1
j_call: TRBJ1-4
cdr3_aa: CASSFPTPTGAKFQFEKLFF
cdr3_nt: TGTGCCAGCAGTTTCCCGACCCCGACAGGGGCCAAATTCCAGTTCGAAAAACTGTTTTTT

clone_size: NA
v_call: TRBV28
d_call: TRBD2
j_call: TRBJ2-5
cdr3_aa: CASSPGGLAGVQETQYF
cdr3_nt: TGTGCCAGCAGTCCCGGCGGACTAGCGGGAGTCCAAGAGACCCAGTACTTC

clone_size: once
v_call: TRBV6-5
d_call: TRBD1
j_call: TRBJ2-1
cdr3_aa: CASSYDRGAYNEQFF
cdr3_nt: TGTGCCAGCAGTTACGACAGGGGCGCCTACAATGAGCAGTTCTTC

clone_size: NA
v_call: TRBV5-1
d_call: NA
j_call: TRBJ2-1
cdr3_aa: CASSPRGRGNEQFF
cdr3_nt: TGCGCCAGCAGCCCTCGAGGCAGGGGCAATGAGCAGTTCTTC

clone_size: NA
v_call: TRBV28
d_call: TRBD1
j_call: TRBJ2-7
cdr3_aa: CASSSYAGTGEEQYF
cdr3_nt: TGTGCCAGCAGTTCGTACGCCGGGACAGGGGAGGAGCAGTACTTC

clone_size: NA
v_call: TRBV19
d_call: TRBD1
j_call: TRBJ2-7
cdr3_aa: CASSIGGTGVYEQYF
cdr3_nt: TGTGCCAGTAGTATAGGAGGGACAGGGGTCTACGAGCAGTACTTC

clone_size: NA
v_call: TRBV5-1
d_call: NA
j_call: TRBJ2-1
cdr3_aa: CASSLLMGAFWNEQFF
cdr3_nt: TGCGCCAGCAGCTTGTTGATGGGCGCCTTTTGGAATGAGCAGTTCTTC

clone_size: NA
v_call: TRBV4-1
d_call: NA
j_call: TRBJ1-2
cdr3_aa: CASSQGRTGTRYGYTF
cdr3_nt: TGCGCCAGCAGCCAAGGTCGAACAGGGACTAGATATGGCTACACCTTC

clone_size: NA
v_call: TRBV6-5
d_call: NA
j_call: TRBJ1-2
cdr3_aa: CASSYPREGGDYGYTF
cdr3_nt: TGTGCCAGCAGTTACCCGAGGGAGGGCGGGGACTATGGCTACACCTTC

clone_size: NA
v_call: TRBV5-1
d_call: NA
j_call: TRBJ2-2
cdr3_aa: CASSLSAGELFF
cdr3_nt: TGCGCCAGCAGCCTCTCGGCCGGGGAGCTGTTTTTT

clone_size: NA
v_call: TRBV19
d_call: NA
j_call: TRBJ2-1
cdr3_aa: CATPVATGEQFF
cdr3_nt: TGTGCCACCCCCGTCGCAACCGGTGAGCAGTTCTTC

clone_size: NA
v_call: TRBV28
d_call: TRBD1
j_call: TRBJ1-5
cdr3_aa: CASTGRGTGYQPQHF
cdr3_nt: TGTGCCAGCACCGGACGGGGGACAGGGTATCAGCCCCAGCATTTT

clone_size: NA
v_call: TRBV5-1
d_call: TRBD1
j_call: TRBJ1-3
cdr3_aa: CASSSPGQGPYSGNTIYF
cdr3_nt: TGCGCCAGCAGCTCGCCGGGACAGGGCCCCTACTCTGGAAACACCATATATTTT

clone_size: NA
v_call: TRBV9
d_call: TRBD1
j_call: TRBJ2-7
cdr3_aa: CASSADRGTYEQYF
cdr3_nt: TGTGCCAGCAGCGCGGACAGGGGCACCTACGAGCAGTACTTC

clone_size: NA
v_call: TRBV5-1
d_call: TRBD1
j_call: TRBJ1-2
cdr3_aa: CASSQDRVYGYTF
cdr3_nt: TGCGCCAGCAGCCAGGACAGGGTCTATGGCTACACCTTC

clone_size: few
v_call: TRBV6-4
d_call: TRBD1
j_call: TRBJ2-1
cdr3_aa: CASSDGQGANEQFF
cdr3_nt: TGTGCCAGCAGTGACGGACAGGGGGCCAATGAGCAGTTCTTC

clone_size: NA
v_call: TRBV28
d_call: NA
j_call: TRBJ2-7
cdr3_aa: CASSSMREQYF
cdr3_nt: TGTGCCAGCAGTTCAATGAGGGAGCAGTACTTC

clone_size: once
v_call: TRBV2
d_call: NA
j_call: TRBJ2-7
cdr3_aa: CASTSLARVEVYEQYF
cdr3_nt: TGTGCCAGCACCTCCCTAGCGAGGGTAGAGGTCTACGAGCAGTACTTC

clone_size: NA
v_call: TRBV27
d_call: NA
j_call: TRBJ1-3
cdr3_aa: CASSFTGTTGNTIYF
cdr3_nt: TGTGCCAGCAGCTTCACAGGCACTACTGGAAACACCATATATTTT

clone_size: NA
v_call: TRBV6-1
d_call: TRBD1
j_call: TRBJ1-2
cdr3_aa: CASTDRGGIYGYTF
cdr3_nt: TGTGCCAGCACAGACAGGGGGGGGATCTATGGCTACACCTTC

clone_size: NA
v_call: TRBV6-6
d_call: NA
j_call: TRBJ2-7
cdr3_aa: CASKAGAGYEQYF
cdr3_nt: TGTGCCAGCAAGGCAGGGGCAGGGTACGAGCAGTACTTC

clone_size: NA
v_call: TRBV5-5
d_call: TRBD2
j_call: TRBJ2-7
cdr3_aa: CASSLGWGGSYEQYF
cdr3_nt: TGTGCCAGCAGCTTGGGTTGGGGGGGCTCCTACGAGCAGTACTTC

clone_size: once
v_call: TRBV27
d_call: TRBD2
j_call: TRBJ2-1
cdr3_aa: CASSLRAGGPNEQFF
cdr3_nt: TGTGCCAGCAGTTTAAGAGCGGGAGGGCCTAATGAGCAGTTCTTC